Below, 7 T cell receptor beta chains from the same sample are listed, as sequenced in a study of cytomegalovirus exposure and HLA in healthy donors. A multiplex PCR was run with 60 Vbeta primers and 13 Jbeta primers. This table comes from immunoSEQ multiplex PCR, and its TCRdb copy is limited to in-frame clones, with some not included. Found here are more than 100,000 clones; the top ten clones hold roughly 3.5%. The sequenced material came from PBMCs. The receptors originated from a man between 18 and 29 years old in good health and CMV-seronegative.

The rearrangement uses TRBV28 and TRBJ1-3; D uncertain. The V end lost 7 bases, the J end lost 0 bases, and 10 bases lay between the germline ends. This CDR3 is 14 amino acids long. Germline V gene data show CDR1 as MDHEN and CDR2 as SYDVKM. This chain's CDR3 is CASTFDISGNTIYF. In nucleotides, the CDR3 is TGTGCCAGCACCTTCGACATCTCTGGAAACACCATATATTTT.

This sequence joins TRBV2 and TRBJ2-7, with TRBD1 matching 8 bases. CDR1 SNHLY and CDR2 FYNNEI come from the germline V gene. This CDR3 has 14 residues. Unmatched junction bases numbered 8, after V lost 4 bases and J lost 6 bases. DNA for the CDR3: TGTGCCAGCAGTGGGGGAGGACAGGGAGCCGAGCAGTACTTC. Translation: CASSGGGQGAEQYF.

The V gene is TRBV15, the J gene TRBJ1-5, with 7 bases that match TRBD1. Germline V gene lookup returns CDR1 LNHNV and CDR2 YYDKDF (reference sequence). The CDR3 contains 15 residues. The V gene end was trimmed by 3 bases and the J gene end by 4 bases; junction bases not matched to a gene: 6. This CDR3 reads CATSRFRDRNQPQHF. The DNA of the CDR3 is TGTGCCACCAGCAGGTTCCGGGACAGAAATCAGCCCCAGCATTTT.

This chain joins TRBV9 and TRBJ2-7, with D perhaps TRBD1 (5 bases). CDR3 length: 14 residues. CDR1 SGDLS and CDR2 YYNGEE come from the germline V gene. The V end was cut by 0 bases, the J end by 5 bases, with 12 bases between. The CDR3 DNA reads TGTGCCAGCAGCGTAGGGCAGGGTGGGCACGAGCAGTACTTC. Amino acids: CASSVGQGGHEQYF.

V gene TRBV4-2 combines with J gene TRBJ2-2; perhaps TRBD1 as D (5 bases). V lost 1 base to trimming and J lost 1 base, with 10 bases between them. Germline V gene sequence: CDR1 LGHNA, CDR2 YNFKEQ. The CDR3 length is 16 residues. CDR3 bases: TGTGCCAGCAGCCAAGGTAACAGGCAGAACACCGGGGAGCTGTTTTTT. It specifies CASSQGNRQNTGELFF.

This chain connects TRBV6-5 to TRBJ2-7; D unresolved. Trimming shortened V by 7 bases and J by 3 bases, and 19 bases separated the two germline ends. Germline V CDR1 and CDR2: MNHEY, SVGAGI. The CDR3 extends over 15 amino acids. The CDR3 DNA reads TGTGCCAGCAACCCAGGCTTCTCCAACCACTACGAGCAGTACTTC. Residues: CASNPGFSNHYEQYF.

The chain is built from TRBV19 and TRBJ1-2; a possible D gene is TRBD1 (5 bases). The CDR3 is 12 residues long. V lost 7 bases and J 6 bases, leaving 12 bases between the germline ends. Germline CDR1 and CDR2: LNHDA and SQIVND (reference sequence). CDR3 loop: CASISGMDGYTF. CDR3 nucleotide sequence: TGTGCCAGTATTTCAGGGATGGATGGCTACACCTTC.